This T cell receptor (beta chain) derives from a study of blood T cell repertoires in COVID-19. Whole-study context: Acute and convalescent COVID-19 samples came from the United States, Italy and Spain.

The germline gives CDR1 MDHEN, CDR2 SYDVKM. Trimming at V came to 8 bases and at J to 2 bases, leaving 7 bases not matched to a gene. The CDR3 runs to 14 residues. Categorization into cohorts depended on clinical history that participants reported. TCRdb's copy holds only in-frame clones and misses some; the assay was immunoSEQ multiplex PCR. Of more than 200,000 clones listed, around nine tenths are singletons. The sequence came from a woman aged 50 to 60 who had recovered from COVID-19. Sequenced: PBMCs or T cells enriched from blood (not recorded which). The V gene is TRBV28, the J gene TRBJ1-2; 8 nucleotides agree with TRBD1. CDR3 nucleotide sequence: TGTGCCAGCGGGGGACAGGCGGAGAACTATGGCTACACCTTC. It translates to CASGGQAENYGYTF.